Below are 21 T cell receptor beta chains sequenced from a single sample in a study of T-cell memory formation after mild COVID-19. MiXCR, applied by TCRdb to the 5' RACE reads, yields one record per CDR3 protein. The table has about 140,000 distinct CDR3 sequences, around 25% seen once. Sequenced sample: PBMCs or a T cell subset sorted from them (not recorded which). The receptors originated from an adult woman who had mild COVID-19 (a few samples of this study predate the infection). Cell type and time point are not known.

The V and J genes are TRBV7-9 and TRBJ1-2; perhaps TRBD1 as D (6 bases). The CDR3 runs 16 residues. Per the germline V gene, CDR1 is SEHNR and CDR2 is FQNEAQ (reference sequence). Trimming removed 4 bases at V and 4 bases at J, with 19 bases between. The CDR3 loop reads CASSSTQGIRVYGYTF. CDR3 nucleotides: TGTGCCAGCAGCTCTACACAGGGAATAAGGGTCTATGGCTACACCTTC.

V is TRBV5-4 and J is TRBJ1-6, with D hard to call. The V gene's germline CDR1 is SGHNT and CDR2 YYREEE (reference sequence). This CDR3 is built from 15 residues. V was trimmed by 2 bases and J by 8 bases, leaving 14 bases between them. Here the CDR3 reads CASSFEGGTYSPLHF. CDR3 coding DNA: TGTGCCAGCAGCTTTGAAGGAGGAACCTATTCACCCCTCCACTTT.

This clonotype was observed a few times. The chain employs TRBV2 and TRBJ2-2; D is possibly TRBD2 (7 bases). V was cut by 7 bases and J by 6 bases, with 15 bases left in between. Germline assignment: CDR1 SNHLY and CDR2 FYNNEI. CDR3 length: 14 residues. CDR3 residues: CASNRGAGAGELFF. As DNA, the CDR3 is TGTGCCAGCAACCGGGGGGCCGGGGCCGGGGAGCTGTTTTTT.

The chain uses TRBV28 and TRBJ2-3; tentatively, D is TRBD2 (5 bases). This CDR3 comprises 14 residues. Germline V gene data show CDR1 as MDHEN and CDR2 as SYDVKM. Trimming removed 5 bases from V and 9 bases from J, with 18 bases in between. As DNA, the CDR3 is TGTGCCAGCAGTCCCCGGACTGCACAGAAGACGCAGTATTTT. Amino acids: CASSPRTAQKTQYF.

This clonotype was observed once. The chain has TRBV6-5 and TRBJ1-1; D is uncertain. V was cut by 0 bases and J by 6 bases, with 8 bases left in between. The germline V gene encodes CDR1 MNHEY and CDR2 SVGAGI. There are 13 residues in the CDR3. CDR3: CASSYSRGAEAFF. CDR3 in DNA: TGTGCCAGCAGTTACTCCCGCGGGGCTGAAGCTTTCTTT.

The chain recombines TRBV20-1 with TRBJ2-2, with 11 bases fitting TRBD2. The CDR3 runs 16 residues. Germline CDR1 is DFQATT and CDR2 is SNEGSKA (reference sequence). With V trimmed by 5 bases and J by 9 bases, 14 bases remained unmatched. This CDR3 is CSAQGPGLAAGRELFF. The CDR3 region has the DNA TGCAGTGCTCAGGGACCGGGACTAGCGGCTGGGAGGGAGCTGTTTTTT.

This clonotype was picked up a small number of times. The CDR3 loop reads CASSSSGTDTEAFF. CDR3 coding DNA: TGCGCCAGCAGCTCCTCCGGGACAGACACTGAAGCTTTCTTT. The genes are TRBV5-1 and TRBJ1-1, with TRBD1 matching 7 bases. This CDR3 is built from 14 residues. Germline-derived CDR1 and CDR2 are SGHRS and YFSETQ. Trimming took 3 bases from V and 3 from J; bases not matched to a gene: 5. Using reference TRBV5-1 and TRBJ1-1 for the parts outside the CDR3, the full variable domain is KAGVTQTPRYLIKTRGQQVTLSCSPISGHRSVSWYQQTPGQGLQFLFEYFSETQRNKGNFPGRFSGRQFSNSRSEMNVSTLELGDSALYLCASSSSGTDTEAFFGQGTRLTVV.

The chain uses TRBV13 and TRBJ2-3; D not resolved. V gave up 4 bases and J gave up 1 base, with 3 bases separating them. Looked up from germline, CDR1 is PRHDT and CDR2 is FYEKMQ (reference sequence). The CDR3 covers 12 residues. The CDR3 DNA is TGTGCCAGCAGCTCCGGCACAGATACGCAGTATTTT. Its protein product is CASSSGTDTQYF.

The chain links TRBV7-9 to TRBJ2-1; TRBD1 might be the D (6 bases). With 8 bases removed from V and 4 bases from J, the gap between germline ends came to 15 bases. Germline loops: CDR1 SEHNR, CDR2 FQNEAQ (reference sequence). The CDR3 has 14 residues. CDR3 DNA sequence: TGTGCCAGCGCCAGAGACAGGAGTTACAATGAGCAGTTCTTC. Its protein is CASARDRSYNEQFF.

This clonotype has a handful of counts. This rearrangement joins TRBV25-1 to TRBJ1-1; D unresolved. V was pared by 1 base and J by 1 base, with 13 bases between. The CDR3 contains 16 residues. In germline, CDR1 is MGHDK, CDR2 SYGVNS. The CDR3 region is CASSESPLTANTEAFF. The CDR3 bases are TGTGCCAGCAGTGAATCCCCTCTGACGGCGAACACTGAAGCTTTCTTT.

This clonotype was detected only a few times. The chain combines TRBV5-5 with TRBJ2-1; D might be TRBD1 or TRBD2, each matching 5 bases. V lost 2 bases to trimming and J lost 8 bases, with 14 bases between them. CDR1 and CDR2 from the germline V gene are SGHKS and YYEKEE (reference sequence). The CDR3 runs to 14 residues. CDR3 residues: CASSFSQGDHEQFF. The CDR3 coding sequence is TGTGCCAGCAGCTTCAGTCAAGGGGACCATGAGCAGTTCTTC.

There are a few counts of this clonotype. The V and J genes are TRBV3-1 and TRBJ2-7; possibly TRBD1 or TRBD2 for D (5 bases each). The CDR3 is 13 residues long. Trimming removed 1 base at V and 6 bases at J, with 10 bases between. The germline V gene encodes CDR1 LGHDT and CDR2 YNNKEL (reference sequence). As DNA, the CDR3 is TGTGCCAGCAGCCAAGTGGGGGTGGCCGAGCAGTACTTC. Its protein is CASSQVGVAEQYF.

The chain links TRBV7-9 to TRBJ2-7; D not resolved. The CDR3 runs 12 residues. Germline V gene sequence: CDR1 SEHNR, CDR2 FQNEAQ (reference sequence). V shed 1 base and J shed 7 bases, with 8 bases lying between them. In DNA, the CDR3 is TGTGCCAGCAGCTTAGGTCCCGGAGAGCAGTACTTC. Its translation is CASSLGPGEQYF.

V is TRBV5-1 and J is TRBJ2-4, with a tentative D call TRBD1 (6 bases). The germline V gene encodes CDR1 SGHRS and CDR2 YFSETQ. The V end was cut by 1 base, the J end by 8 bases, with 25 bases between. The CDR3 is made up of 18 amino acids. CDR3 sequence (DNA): TGCGCCAGCAGCTTGTCCCTTATAACCCCTCCCAGGGGAGACATTCAGTACTTC. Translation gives CASSLSLITPPRGDIQYF.

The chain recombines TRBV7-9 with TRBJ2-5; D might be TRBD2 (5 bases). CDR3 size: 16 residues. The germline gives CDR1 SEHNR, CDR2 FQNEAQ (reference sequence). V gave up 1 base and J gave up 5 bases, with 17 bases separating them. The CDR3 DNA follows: TGTGCCAGCAGCTTAGATCCGATCCGGACGGGGGAGACCCAGTACTTC. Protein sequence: CASSLDPIRTGETQYF. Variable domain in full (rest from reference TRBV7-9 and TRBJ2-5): DTGVSQNPRHKITKRGQNVTFRCDPISEHNRLYWYRQTLGQGPEFLTYFQNEAQLEKSRLLSDRFSAERPKGSFSTLEIQRTEQGDSAMYLCASSLDPIRTGETQYFGPGTRLLVL.

The CDR3 nucleotides read TGTGCCAGCAGCTCCTCTAGCGGGGGGCCGGGGAATGAGCAGTTCTTC. Translated, it gives CASSSSSGGPGNEQFF. The J gene is TRBJ2-1, the V gene TRBV7-9; TRBD2 matches 11 bases. Trimming removed 4 bases from V and 7 bases from J; junction bases left unmatched: 9. The CDR3 consists of 16 residues. From germline, CDR1 is SEHNR and CDR2 FQNEAQ (reference sequence).

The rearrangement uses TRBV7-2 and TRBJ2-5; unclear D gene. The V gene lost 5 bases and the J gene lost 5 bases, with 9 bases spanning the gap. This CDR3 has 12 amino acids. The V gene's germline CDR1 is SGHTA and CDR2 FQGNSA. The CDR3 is CASSGTWETQYF. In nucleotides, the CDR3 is TGTGCCAGCAGCGGAACTTGGGAGACCCAGTACTTC.

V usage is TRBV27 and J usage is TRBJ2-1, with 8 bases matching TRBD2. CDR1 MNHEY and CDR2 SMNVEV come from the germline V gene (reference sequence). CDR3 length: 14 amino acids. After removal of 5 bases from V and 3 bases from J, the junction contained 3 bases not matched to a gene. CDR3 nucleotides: TGTGCCAGCAGTAAGAGCGGGGGCTACAATGAGCAGTTCTTC. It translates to CASSKSGGYNEQFF.

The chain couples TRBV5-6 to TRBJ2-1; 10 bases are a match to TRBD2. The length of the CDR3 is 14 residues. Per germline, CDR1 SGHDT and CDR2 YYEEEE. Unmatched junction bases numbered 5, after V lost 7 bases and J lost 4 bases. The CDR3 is CASDSSGRYNEQFF. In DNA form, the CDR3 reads TGTGCCAGCGATTCTAGCGGGAGATACAATGAGCAGTTCTTC.

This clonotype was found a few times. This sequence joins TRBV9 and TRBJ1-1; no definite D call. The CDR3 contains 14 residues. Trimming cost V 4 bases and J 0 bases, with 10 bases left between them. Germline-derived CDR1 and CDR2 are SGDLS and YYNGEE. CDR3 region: CASSPPPVNTEAFF. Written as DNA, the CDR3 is TGTGCCAGCAGCCCCCCCCCAGTGAACACTGAAGCTTTCTTT.

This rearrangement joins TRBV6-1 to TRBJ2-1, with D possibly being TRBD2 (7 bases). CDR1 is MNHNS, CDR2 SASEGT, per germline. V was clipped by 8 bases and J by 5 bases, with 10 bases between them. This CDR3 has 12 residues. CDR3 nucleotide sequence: TGTGCCAGCGGGAGGGACAACAATGAGCAGTTCTTC. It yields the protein CASGRDNNEQFF.